The sequence of this T cell receptor beta chain was determined in a study of Graves' ophthalmopathy and Graves' hyperthyroidism. Across the study: The stable label applied to hyperthyroidism with no ophthalmopathy within 18 months of follow-up. Regarding the study as a whole: Ophthalmopathy could be told apart from stable hyperthyroidism by a 13-signature model (about 88% sensitivity, approximately 81% specificity).

The J segment lost 0 bases and the V segment lost 6 bases, leaving 6 bases of the junction unmatched. CDR3 size: 16 residues. CDR1 DFQATT and CDR2 SNEGSKA come from the germline V gene (reference sequence). RNA transcripts provided the template for amplifying TCR beta CDR3 regions. HTBI primers were used in a first-round RT-PCR, which preceded a second-round multiplex PCR. TCRdb ran MiXCR on the multiplex PCR reads and lists one entry per CDR3 protein. The sample includes approximately 1.2 million distinct CDR3 sequences, 35% to 45% of them seen just once. This clonotype was counted at least ten times. Antigen: not known. Enrollment excluded any patients with other autoimmune diseases, uncontrolled infections, pregnancy or lactation.

The TCR sequence derives from an adult man with Graves' hyperthyroidism. The chain links TRBV20-1 to TRBJ1-6; the match to TRBD1 covers 9 bases. Source material: peripheral blood or thyroid tissue (not recorded which). The CDR3 sequence: CSAPQGAGSYNSPLHF. The CDR3 DNA reads TGCAGTGCACCACAGGGGGCCGGCTCCTATAATTCACCCCTCCACTTT.